This T cell receptor beta chain originates from a study of STAT5B mutations in CD4+ large granular lymphocyte leukemia. Notes on the study in general: 8/27 top patient clones versus 2/35 control clones were TRBV06-family.

This clone appeared once. Antigen specificity is unknown. The table came from immunoSEQ multiplex PCR; TCRdb's copy has only in-frame clones and leaves some out. The sample yields roughly 30,000 clones, under 85% seen once. The CDR3 is 14 residues long. V was clipped by 4 bases and J by 3 bases; unmatched bases: 2. Germline loops: CDR1 MNHEY, CDR2 SMNVEV (reference sequence). Buffy coats from healthy blood donors served as controls. The TCR sequence derives from a human donor in good health. The sequenced sample consisted of CD4+ T cells from blood buffy coats. V is TRBV27 and J is TRBJ2-3; 9 bases line up with TRBD1. CDR3 loop: CASSSQGATDTQYF. CDR3 nucleotide sequence: TGTGCCAGCAGTTCACAGGGGGCAACAGATACGCAGTATTTT.